A selection of T cell receptor beta chains follows, all from one sample in a study of T cells expressing NK-cell markers. TCRdb re-called the 5' RACE reads and catalogs CDR3 proteins one per entry, DNA excluded. This table lists 350,000 to 500,000 distinct CDR3 sequences. Sequenced sample: blood T cells: a sorted CD56 or NKG2C T cell subset, CD4+ or CD8+ T cells, or bulk PBMC T cells (not recorded which). These receptors all come from a woman between 18 and 70 years old in good health. CDR3s include the opening cysteine and the closing phenylalanine or tryptophan. A clone size is listed for some rows: how often the clone was seen (once, few, many), or a class if it is expanded.

>TRBJ2-7|TRBV4-1|-
CASSQDGTGGGEQYF
>TRBJ1-3|TRBV20-1|-
CSATGGAGNTIYF
>TRBJ1-1|TRBV20-1|-
CSASRTADAFF
>TRBJ2-5|TRBV4-3|-
CASSQDLRGIQETQYF
>TRBJ2-1|TRBV25-1|large
CASSEPGTSGSNEQFF
>TRBJ2-5|TRBV7-8|-
CASSLASLRGADRETQYF
>TRBJ1-5|TRBV19|-
CASKGEVLLGQPQHF
>TRBJ2-2|TRBV29-1|-
CSVDGGTGELFF
>TRBJ1-1|TRBV7-2|-
CASSAWTEAFF
>TRBJ2-2|TRBV19|-
CASSIRGDGELFF
>TRBJ2-2|TRBV20-1|-
CSARISGRPWGGELFF
>TRBJ2-3|TRBV4-3|-
CASSQDPSGSRDTQYF
>TRBJ2-2|TRBV20-1|-
CSARRGLAYPAGELFF
>TRBJ1-1|TRBV5-1|-
CASSLVPGLGNTEAFF
>TRBJ1-1|TRBV29-1|-
CSASGSMSTEAFF
>TRBJ2-2|TRBV7-6|-
CASSLDGAGELFF
>TRBJ2-7|TRBV20-1|-
CSASETSGSPHEQYF
>TRBJ2-3|TRBV7-8|-
CASSLAVGPSNTQYF
>TRBJ2-5|TRBV27|-
CASSQTHQETQYF
>TRBJ2-7|TRBV20-1|-
CSATDYGYEQYF
>TRBJ1-2|TRBV25-1|-
CASSERRQGARGYTF
>TRBJ2-3|TRBV29-1|-
CSVGPGGSTDTQYF
>TRBJ2-1|TRBV27|-
CASSYFPLTTSGKDNEQFF
>TRBJ1-2|TRBV7-2|-
CASSLVCVGLIAGYTF
>TRBJ1-5|TRBV18|-
CASSHDREQPQHF
>TRBJ2-4|TRBV6-5|-
CASSYGQGLAKNIQYF
>TRBJ2-1|TRBV4-3|-
CASSQEDLAGGEQFF
>TRBJ2-1|TRBV12-3/TRBV12-4|-
CASSWAGGPTYEQFF
>TRBJ2-5|TRBV20-1|-
CSAVLDWETQYF
>TRBJ2-1|TRBV6-4|-
CASSEGGRYNEQFF
>TRBJ2-1|TRBV4-2|-
CASSQEEVGYNEQFF
>TRBJ2-2|TRBV11-2|-
CASSLDPQGREDAGELFF
>TRBJ2-5|TRBV7-2|-
CASSFQTSGRGETQYF
>TRBJ2-3|TRBV6-1|-
CASGTSGTTDTQYF
>TRBJ2-5|TRBV4-1|-
CASSQERGVIETQYF
>TRBJ2-7|TRBV5-5|-
CASRRVSGTNYEQYF
>TRBJ2-1|TRBV6-4|-
CASSPTSGTYNEQFF
>TRBJ2-1|TRBV7-2|-
CASSSSLTYNEQFF
>TRBJ1-1|TRBV7-6|-
CASSLDDTEAFF